This TCR beta chain emerged from a study of blood T cells in healthy people across ages (dated by TCRdb to about 2015). About the study as a whole: In model experiments, template switching captured roughly one uniquely barcoded TCR beta cDNA molecule for every two T cells. The study measured age-related changes in TCR beta repertoire diversity using deep sequencing normalized with unique cDNA molecular identifiers. To avoid experimental bias, donors of different ages were spread randomly across the sequencing lanes. For two donors (one aged 18 to 30 and one aged 80 or older), the study analyzed two additional independent replicas of 1 million unique cDNA reads from the same blood draw. The donors were divided into four age groups: young (average roughly 17 years), middle-aged (approximately 39), aged (about 60) and long-lived (82).

The germline V gene yields SGHRS for CDR1 and YFSETQ for CDR2. Inclusive of the bounding cysteine and phenylalanine, the CDR3 is 15 residues long. CDR3 DNA is the only sequence kept; it has 45 bases, read in frame from the first base. Receptors were amplified or captured by 5' RACE. TCRdb records Illumina HiSeq 2500 as the sequencer. A second PCR of roughly 7 to 11 cycles was performed with a sample-barcoded 5' primer and a J-beta primer mix. A unique molecular identifier was introduced onto each TCR beta cDNA molecule by a template-switch 5' adaptor carrying 12 random nucleotides. Each sample yielded at least 2.5 million CDR3-containing paired-end reads. All of the RNA was converted into first-strand cDNA using the Mint cDNA synthesis kit, with a TRBC-specific oligonucleotide serving as the primer. After uracil-DNA glycosylase treatment, a first 18-cycle PCR used universal primers M1SS and BC2_uni_R on all cDNA. For the original study's pipeline: For normalization, 1 million high-quality reads were randomly selected from each sample, with every read carrying a distinct molecular identifier. Instead of being binned into consensus sequences, reads that shared molecular identifiers were thrown out. MiTCR, with a Q25 quality threshold and the strictest error-elimination algorithm, was used for CDR3 identification, clonotype clustering and error correction. Lower-bound total TCR beta diversity was estimated with a nonparametric unseen species model using Euler transformation. TCRdb reprocessed the public reads (quality trimming at Q25 with fastp, clone calling with MiXCR) and kept in-frame beta chains. CDR3 protein sequences are deduplicated, and each keeps its most common genes and DNA. The V and J calls were not made by the authors but by TCRdb's processing. In this sample the table shows over 600,000 distinct CDR3 sequences, around half of which occur a single time. The ten biggest clones cover about a sixth of the sample.

Note on this clonotype: What antigen it recognizes has not been identified. Base qualities are not recorded, but no much larger clone differs from it by a single base.

Donors were a few dozen systemically healthy Caucasian individuals from Russia aged 6 to 90 years. Each donor gave about 10 milliliters of peripheral blood, drawn into EDTA-treated Vacutainer tubes. PBMCs were isolated by Ficoll-Paque density-gradient centrifugation, with at least 6.5 million obtained per sample. Trizol reagent was used to extract total RNA from PBMCs, with at least 5 micrograms per sample. Naive CD45RAhigh/CD27high T cell percentages were measured by flow cytometry on a PBMC aliquot from every donor. Summary of the overall study and its limitations: Total diversity estimates from one million sequenced T cells were considered lower bounds and underestimates. Compared with the aged group, more naive CD4+ T cells, fewer expanded clones and increased TCR diversity were shown by the long-lived group, suggesting age selection. A strong correlation was found between observed TCR beta diversity and the percentage of naive T cells measured by flow cytometry. Because profiling used bulk unsorted PBMCs, naive and antigen-experienced compartments could not be compared conclusively. Because the CMV infection status of the donors was unknown, age-related changes in expanded clonotypes may potentially have been confounded. Observed TCR beta diversity per million T cells fell roughly linearly with age, and a significant reduction was already apparent by age roughly 40.

The chain uses TRBV5-1 and TRBJ2-5, with TRBD1 perhaps the D gene, on 6 matching bases. The J call is in doubt because the DNA end fits TRBJ2-7 better. The origin of this receptor is an elderly man in good health. Sequencing input: blood. The CDR3 is CASSLDPGHTYEQYF. The base sequence is TGCGCCAGCAGCTTGGACCCGGGACACACCTACGAGCAGTACTTC.